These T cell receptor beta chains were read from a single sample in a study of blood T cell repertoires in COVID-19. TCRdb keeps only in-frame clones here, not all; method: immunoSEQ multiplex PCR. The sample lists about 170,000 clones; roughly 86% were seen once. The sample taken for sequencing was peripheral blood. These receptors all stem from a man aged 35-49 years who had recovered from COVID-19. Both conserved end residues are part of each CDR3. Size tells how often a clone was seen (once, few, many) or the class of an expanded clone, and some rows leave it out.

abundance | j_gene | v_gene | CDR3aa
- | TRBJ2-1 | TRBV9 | CASSLTSGGVWDEQFF
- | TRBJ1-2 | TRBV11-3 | CASTPGQANYGYTF
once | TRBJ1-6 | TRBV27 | CASSPGSEPSPLHF
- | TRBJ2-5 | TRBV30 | CAWATGGRETQYF
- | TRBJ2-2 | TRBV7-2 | CASSLARLAGTGELFF
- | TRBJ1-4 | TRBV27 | CASSLSQGWEKLFF
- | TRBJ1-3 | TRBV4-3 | CASSQDSGGNTIYF
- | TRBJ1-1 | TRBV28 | CASSLGTGGLVEAFF
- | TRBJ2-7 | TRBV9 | CASSVGAKDSVSSYEQYF
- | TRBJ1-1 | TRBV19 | CATKVPAGAFF
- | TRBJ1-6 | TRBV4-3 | CASSQKQNSPLHF
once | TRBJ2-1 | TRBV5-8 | CASSPGGSYNEQFF
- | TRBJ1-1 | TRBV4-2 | CASSPRTGGNTEAFF
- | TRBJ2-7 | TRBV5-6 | CASSLRTSGFTYEQYF
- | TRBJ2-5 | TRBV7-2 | CASSNAYPGLAEETQYF
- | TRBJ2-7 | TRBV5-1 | CASSLQVRHEQYF
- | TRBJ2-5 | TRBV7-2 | CASSARTGDVKETQYF
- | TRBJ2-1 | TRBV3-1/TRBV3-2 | CASSLTLRGGSYNEQFF
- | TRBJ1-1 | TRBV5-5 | CASSLVWRGTEAFF
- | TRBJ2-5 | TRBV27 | CASSPGRVVAVRETQYF
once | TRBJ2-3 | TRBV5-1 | CASRLSGRDTDTQYF
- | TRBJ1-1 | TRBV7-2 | CASSSPDRANTEAFF
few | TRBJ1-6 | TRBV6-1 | CASSEGGSYNSPLHF
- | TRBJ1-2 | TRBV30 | CAWSTGNYGYTF
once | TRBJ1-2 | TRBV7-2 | CASSLGQGDGYTF
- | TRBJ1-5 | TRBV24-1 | CAKSGTGRNNQPQHF
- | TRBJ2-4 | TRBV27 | CASSSRLAKNIQYF
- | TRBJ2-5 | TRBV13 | CASTLMTSGGKETQYF
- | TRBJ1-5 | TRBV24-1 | CATSDFRPRDNLHSNQPQHF
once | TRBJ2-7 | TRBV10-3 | CAISDLGTSGNYEQYF
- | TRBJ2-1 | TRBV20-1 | CSASRGVLSDEQFF
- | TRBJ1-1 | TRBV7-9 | CASLGTENTEAFF
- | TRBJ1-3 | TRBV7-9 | CASGEGTAGNTIYF
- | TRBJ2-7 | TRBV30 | CAWSLAGTYEQYF
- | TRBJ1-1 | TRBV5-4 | CASSYWTGDTEAFF
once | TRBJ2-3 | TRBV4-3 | CASSQTHPGGGPDTQYF